This TCR beta chain is from a study of beta chain features in type 1 diabetes. Study background: The patient and healthy donor groups were comparable for age, gender and cell yields. Sorted cells, 107,917,701 in number, were examined across all samples.

Whole-study results and caveats: For type 1 diabetes patients, VDJ junctions showed fewer insertions and more deletions.

To note about this clone: The antigen is undetermined.

Expressed TCRB transcripts got sequenced, as all isolated RNA was reverse transcribed. The method was immunoSEQ multiplex PCR; TCRdb's version includes in-frame clones alone and lacks a portion of them. The sample yields about 620,000 clones, 15% to 18% seen once. This TCR was recovered from a young man in good health. Sequenced input: naive CD4+ T cells from blood.

The CDR3 nucleotides are TGTGCCAGCAGGCTGGAGGGGTACACCGGGGAGCTGTTTTTT. It specifies CASRLEGYTGELFF. The chain is built from TRBV6-4 and TRBJ2-2; TRBD2 is a possible D gene (6 bases). Germline CDR1 and CDR2: MRHNA and SNTAGT. The CDR3 runs to 14 residues. The germline V and J ends were trimmed by 6 bases and 3 bases, with 11 bases remaining between them.